The subject of this entry is one T cell receptor (beta chain). What it binds is not known. Using immunoSEQ multiplex PCR, the repertoire was profiled, and TCRdb retains in-frame clones only, with some absent. The sample has under 45,000 clones; approximately 75% are singletons. This sample is part of a study of OX40 agonist ivuxolimab in advanced cancers. V gave up 0 bases and J gave up 2 bases, with 15 bases separating them. The germline gives CDR1 SGHRS, CDR2 YFSETQ. CDR3 length equals 18 residues. Whole-study results and caveats: Expanded clones were, on average, more numerous in CD8+ T cells than in CD4+.

The source material was CD4+ or CD8+ T cells sorted from blood, sampled in a trial of the OX40 agonist ivuxolimab. This receptor was identified in an adult with an advanced solid tumor such as melanoma, head and neck, liver or kidney cancer. This chain uses TRBV5-1 with TRBJ2-6; weak D call: TRBD1 (6 bases). The CDR3 region has the DNA TGCGCCAGCAGCTTGGCCTTAGGGGGTATGGCTGGGGCCAACGTCCTGACTTTC. Translated, it gives CASSLALGGMAGANVLTF.